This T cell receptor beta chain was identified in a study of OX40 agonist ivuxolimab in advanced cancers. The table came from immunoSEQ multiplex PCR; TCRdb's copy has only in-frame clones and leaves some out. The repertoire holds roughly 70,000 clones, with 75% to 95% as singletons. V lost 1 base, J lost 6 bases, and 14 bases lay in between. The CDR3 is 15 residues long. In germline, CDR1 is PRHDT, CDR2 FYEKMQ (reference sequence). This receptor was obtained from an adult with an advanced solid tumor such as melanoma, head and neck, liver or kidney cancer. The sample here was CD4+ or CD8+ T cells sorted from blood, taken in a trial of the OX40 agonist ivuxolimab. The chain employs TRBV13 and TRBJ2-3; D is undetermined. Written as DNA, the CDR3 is TGTGCCAGCAGCTTAGTATCGCGCTCGACTGATACGCAGTATTTT. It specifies CASSLVSRSTDTQYF.